The next 30 T cell receptor beta chains were all read from a single sample in a study of identical twins listed by TCRdb under 2016. Library prep was done by 5' RACE. Sequenced using an Illumina HiSeq 2000. Through fastp at Q25 and MiXCR, TCRdb rebuilt clones from the public reads, retaining in-frame beta chains. CDR3 protein sequences are deduplicated, and each keeps its most common genes and DNA. The sample contains roughly 1.6 million distinct CDR3 sequences, around 33% of them found a single time. Together, the top ten hold around 0.25% of the sample. Sequenced: cord blood. Source of these receptors: a newborn girl in good health.

This clonotype appeared a few times. The V and J genes are TRBV12-3 or TRBV12-4 and TRBJ1-5; possibly TRBD1 for D (6 bases). The V gene lost 7 bases and the J gene lost 3 bases, with 25 bases spanning the gap. The CDR3 extends over 18 amino acids. CDR3 nucleotide sequence: TGTGCCAGCACCCTTATCGGTTGTCCAGGGGCTGACAATCAGCCCCAGCATTTT. Translated, it gives CASTLIGCPGADNQPQHF.

In its sample, this clonotype was seen a few times. The chain links TRBV4-2 to TRBJ2-3; D may be TRBD1 (6 bases). The CDR3 has 12 residues. Germline V gene data show CDR1 as LGHNA and CDR2 as YNFKEQ. Trimming pared 4 bases from V and 10 bases from J, leaving 12 bases between. CDR3 nucleotides: TGTGCCAGCAGCCCAACAGGGAAAGCGCAGTATTTT. Translating gives CASSPTGKAQYF.

There are a few counts of this clonotype. The V call is TRBV7-9, the J call TRBJ1-2; D ambiguous. This CDR3 is 16 amino acids long. Germline V gene data show CDR1 as SEHNR and CDR2 as FQNEAQ (reference sequence). Trimming removed 0 bases at V and 7 bases at J, with 18 bases between. This CDR3 reads CASSLAPYILGGGYTF. The CDR3 nucleotides are TGTGCCAGCAGCTTAGCGCCATATATCCTGGGAGGTGGCTACACCTTC.

As to this clonotype: A much larger clone differs from this one at a single base, so this may be a read error. The rearrangement links TRBV29-1 to TRBJ2-5; no clear D gene. The J call may be wrong; the DNA end is better matched by TRBJ2-7. The germline V gene encodes CDR1 SQVTM and CDR2 ANQGSEA. The CDR3 is 12 amino acids. DNA of the CDR3: TGCAGCGTTTATCGCAACTCCCACGAGCAGTACTTC. Encoded protein: CSVYRNSHEQYF.

The gene calls are TRBV1 and TRBJ2-7; the table's D call, TRBD1, has no DNA check behind it. TRBV1 constitutes a pseudogene. There are 16 residues in the CDR3. The CDR3 sequence: CTSSHPLAQGEYEQYF. CDR3 bases: TGCACCAGCAGCCACCCCCTGGCCCAGGGAGAATACGAGCAGTACTTC.

The chain links TRBV27 to TRBJ2-3, with D uncertain. V was cut by 7 bases and J by 1 base, with 18 bases left in between. This CDR3 region has 16 residues. Germline loops: CDR1 MNHEY, CDR2 SMNVEV (reference sequence). CDR3 amino acids: CASTLIGRAGTDTQYF. The CDR3 nucleotides are TGTGCCAGCACCCTCATCGGACGGGCGGGCACAGATACGCAGTATTTT.

The chain couples TRBV21-1 to TRBJ1-1; TRBD1, the table's D call, lacks a check against the DNA. TRBV21-1 counts as a pseudogene. This CDR3 region has 12 residues. CDR3 nucleotides: TGTGCCACCATGACAGCGAACACTGAAGCTTTCTTT. Its protein product is CATMTANTEAFF.

This clonotype was seen a handful of times. The chain has TRBV20-1 and TRBJ2-7; D gene unclear. Germline V gene sequence: CDR1 DFQATT, CDR2 SNEGSKA (reference sequence). With 1 base removed from V and 2 bases from J, the gap between germline ends came to 6 bases. The CDR3 totals 12 residues. The CDR3: CSARAVTYEQYF. The CDR3 nucleotides read TGCAGTGCTAGAGCAGTGACCTACGAGCAGTACTTC.

In its sample, this clonotype was seen once. The chain has TRBV20-1 and TRBJ2-1; D perhaps matches TRBD1 (5 bases). This CDR3 spans 15 amino acids. V was shortened by 0 bases and J by 10 bases, with 19 bases between the two germline ends. The germline gives CDR1 DFQATT, CDR2 SNEGSKA (reference sequence). The CDR3 nucleotides read TGCAGTGCTAGAGATCGGGTAGCAGGGTCCTACGAGCAGTTCTTC. It translates to CSARDRVAGSYEQFF.

This clonotype was counted at least ten times. The chain has TRBV29-1 and TRBJ2-1; 9 bases match TRBD2. The CDR3 is 14 residues long. Per the germline V gene, CDR1 is SQVTM and CDR2 is ANQGSEA. V was clipped by 4 bases and J by 4 bases; unmatched bases: 5. CDR3 sequence (DNA): TGCAGCGTTGGTTCCCTAGCGGGGTACAATGAGCAGTTCTTC. It is translated as CSVGSLAGYNEQFF.

This clonotype has just one count. A much bigger clone sits one base away, suggesting this may be a read error. CDR3 nucleotides: TGTGCCAGCAGCTTCCGCGATAGCGAGGATGAGCAGTTCTTC. Encoded protein: CASSFRDSEDEQFF. J is TRBJ2-1 and V is TRBV3-1, with D possibly TRBD2 on 5 matching bases. The length of the CDR3 is 14 residues. Germline-derived CDR1 and CDR2 are LGHDT and YNNKEL (reference sequence). Trimming removed 5 bases from V and 8 bases from J, with 16 bases in between.

CDR3 coding DNA: TGTGCCAGCAGCTTAGCGGGACTAGCGGTCGGGAATGAGCAGTTCTTC. It yields the protein CASSLAGLAVGNEQFF. The genes are TRBV7-2 and TRBJ2-1, with 11 nucleotides matching TRBD2. This CDR3 region has 16 residues. Trimming cost V 0 bases and J 7 bases; bases outside gene matches: 5. Germline V gene data show CDR1 as SGHTA and CDR2 as FQGNSA.

This clonotype appeared a single time. A much larger clone sits a single nucleotide away, making a read error possible. J is TRBJ2-1 and V is TRBV25-1, with TRBD2 matching over 12 bases. Trimming at V came to 5 bases and at J to 13 bases, leaving 15 bases not matched to a gene. The CDR3 runs 16 residues. The germline CDR1 and CDR2 sequences are MGHDK and SYGVNS. The CDR3 spells CASSSRLAGVRETQFF. The CDR3 nucleotides are TGTGCCAGCAGTTCACGACTAGCGGGGGTACGAGAGACCCAGTTCTTC.

The rearrangement joins TRBV28 to TRBJ1-4; 8 nucleotides line up with TRBD1. Germline V gene sequence: CDR1 MDHEN, CDR2 SYDVKM. The CDR3 is made up of 14 amino acids. V trimming: 6 bases; J trimming: 7 bases; junction bases outside the gene matches: 7. CDR3 protein: CASRVQGAGEKLFF. For the CDR3, the DNA is TGTGCCAGCAGAGTTCAGGGGGCGGGTGAAAAACTGTTTTTT.

This chain links TRBV20-1 with TRBJ1-6; D may be TRBD1 (5 bases). Germline V gives CDR1 DFQATT, CDR2 SNEGSKA (reference sequence). CDR3 length: 14 amino acids. The V gene lost 3 bases and the J gene lost 7 bases, with 13 bases spanning the gap. This chain's CDR3 is CSASQGQANSPLHF. As DNA, the CDR3 is TGCAGTGCTAGTCAGGGCCAGGCCAATTCACCCCTCCACTTT.

The rearrangement uses TRBV28 and TRBJ1-6; no clear D. The germline V and J ends were trimmed by 6 bases and 0 bases, with 15 bases remaining between them. The length of the CDR3 is 17 residues. Germline V gives CDR1 MDHEN, CDR2 SYDVKM. CDR3 DNA: TGTGCCAGCAGCCACCTGATTGTCAGCTCCTATAATTCACCCCTCCACTTT. Translating it yields CASSHLIVSSYNSPLHF.

The genes are TRBV28 and TRBJ2-7; TRBD1 matches 8 bases. V trimming: 2 bases; J trimming: 2 bases; junction bases outside the gene matches: 5. This CDR3 region has 15 residues. CDR1 MDHEN and CDR2 SYDVKM come from the germline V gene. The CDR3 coding sequence is TGTGCCAGCAGTTTACTAGGACAGGGAACCTACGAGCAGTACTTC. This encodes CASSLLGQGTYEQYF. Full variable domain (rest looked up from reference TRBV28 and TRBJ2-7): DVKVTQSSRYLVKRTGEKVFLECVQDMDHENMFWYRQDPGLGLRLIYFSYDVKMKEKGDIPEGYSVSREKKERFSLILESASTNQTSMYLCASSLLGQGTYEQYFGPGTRLTVT.

The gene calls are TRBV4-1 and TRBJ1-1, with 8 bases fitting TRBD1. The germline CDR1 and CDR2 sequences are MGHRA and YSYEKL. J lost 3 bases, V lost 1 base, and 10 bases had no gene match. The CDR3 runs 17 residues. DNA for the CDR3: TGCGCCAGCAGCCAAGCTTCCCCGGGACAGGTTTACACTGAAGCTTTCTTT. Protein: CASSQASPGQVYTEAFF.

The sample holds a few counts of this clonotype. The V and J genes are TRBV7-2 and TRBJ2-1; D remains ambiguous. Germline lookup yields CDR1 SGHTA and CDR2 FQGNSA. Trimming removed 1 base from V and 6 bases from J, with 19 bases in between. The length of the CDR3 is 17 residues. The CDR3, as DNA: TGTGCCAGCAGCTTAGAGGCCCGCCCGCCCCACTCCAATGAGCAGTTCTTC. Translated, it gives CASSLEARPPHSNEQFF.

CDR3: CATSDPVRSTDTQYF. The CDR3 bases are TGTGCCACCAGTGACCCGGTTCGGAGCACAGATACGCAGTATTTT. This chain connects TRBV24-1 to TRBJ2-3; no definite D call. With 4 bases removed from V and 0 bases from J, the gap between germline ends came to 10 bases. Looked up from germline, CDR1 is KGHDR and CDR2 is SFDVKD. CDR3 size: 15 residues.

This clonotype was counted between two and nine times. CDR3 sequence reads: CSVKQGSNQPQHF. The CDR3, as DNA: TGCAGCGTCAAACAGGGTAGCAATCAGCCCCAGCATTTT. The chain uses TRBV29-1 and TRBJ1-5; TRBD1 is a possible D gene (6 bases). The CDR3 has 13 residues. The ends were cut back, 6 bases at V and 0 bases at J, with 9 bases in the middle. Germline lookup yields CDR1 SQVTM and CDR2 ANQGSEA.

The chain employs TRBV4-1 and TRBJ1-1; weak D call: TRBD1 (5 bases). This CDR3 comprises 18 residues. Germline V gives CDR1 MGHRA, CDR2 YSYEKL. Trimming removed 4 bases at V and 0 bases at J, with 21 bases between. The CDR3 coding sequence is TGCGCCAGCAGCCGAGTCATCCTTACAGGAAGAATGAACACTGAAGCTTTCTTT. It encodes CASSRVILTGRMNTEAFF.

The chain employs TRBV20-1 and TRBJ2-7, with 12 positions matching TRBD2. The germline V gene has CDR1 DFQATT and CDR2 SNEGSKA (reference sequence). The CDR3 loop spans 16 amino acids. J lost 3 bases, V lost 0 bases, and 6 bases had no gene match. The CDR3 loop reads CSARDPTSGRVYEQYF. CDR3 DNA sequence: TGCAGTGCTAGAGATCCGACTAGCGGGAGAGTCTACGAGCAGTACTTC.

In its sample, this clonotype was seen a few times. The chain couples TRBV14 to TRBJ2-5; 8 nucleotides agree with TRBD2. Looked up from germline, CDR1 is SGHDN and CDR2 is FVKESK. The CDR3 spans 16 residues. After removal of 4 bases from V and 11 bases from J, the junction contained 18 bases not matched to a gene. CDR3: CASSRQTSALVSEQYF. The CDR3 DNA is TGTGCCAGCAGCCGTCAGACTAGCGCCCTGGTCAGTGAGCAGTACTTC.

The chain has TRBV12-3 or TRBV12-4 and TRBJ1-2; TRBD1 matches at 8 bases. This CDR3 has 13 residues. With V trimmed by 8 bases and J by 8 bases, 10 bases remained unmatched. This CDR3 reads CASLLTGDKGYTF. The DNA of the CDR3 is TGTGCCAGCCTACTGACAGGGGATAAAGGCTACACCTTC.

As to this clonotype: Given a much more abundant clone one base away, this may be a read error. This sequence joins TRBV29-1 and TRBJ2-5; D is unresolved. Germline assignment: CDR1 SQVTM and CDR2 ANQGSEA. The CDR3 runs 14 residues. V was pared by 7 bases and J by 0 bases, with 15 bases between. The CDR3 DNA sequence: TGCAGCGCCCGACCTGCCCTGTACCAAGAGACCCAGTACTTC. It encodes CSARPALYQETQYF.

The V and J genes are TRBV18 and TRBJ1-4; D uncertain. The V gene lost 3 bases and the J gene lost 8 bases, with 16 bases spanning the gap. The CDR3 covers 15 residues. Germline V gene lookup returns CDR1 KGHSH and CDR2 LQKENI. The DNA for the CDR3 is TGTGCCAGCTCACCGTTACACGCGGGGAAGGAAAAACTGTTTTTT. It specifies CASSPLHAGKEKLFF. Complete variable domain (other parts from reference TRBV18 and TRBJ1-4): NAGVMQNPRHLVRRRGQEARLRCSPMKGHSHVYWYRQLPEEGLKFMVYLQKENIIDESGMPKERFSAEFPKEGPSILRIQQVVRGDSAAYFCASSPLHAGKEKLFFGSGTQLSVL.

V usage is TRBV20-1 and J usage is TRBJ1-5; D not certain. V was trimmed by 4 bases and J by 2 bases, leaving 9 bases between them. The CDR3 has 13 amino acids. Germline V gene lookup returns CDR1 DFQATT and CDR2 SNEGSKA (reference sequence). CDR3: CSANGGRNQPQHF. In DNA, the CDR3 is TGCAGTGCTAACGGAGGTCGCAATCAGCCCCAGCATTTT.

This clonotype was recorded a few times. V and J are TRBV7-2 and TRBJ1-4, with 7 bases aligning to TRBD1. The CDR3 extends over 14 amino acids. Losses at the gene ends were 4 bases for V and 5 bases for J; bases not matched to a gene: 4. Looked up from germline, CDR1 is SGHTA and CDR2 is FQGNSA. For the CDR3, the DNA is TGTGCCAGCAGCTGGGGCAGGGGGAATGAAAAACTGTTTTTT. Protein: CASSWGRGNEKLFF.

This chain links TRBV20-1 with TRBJ2-4, with 7 bases aligning to TRBD2. This CDR3 contains 13 residues. In germline, CDR1 is DFQATT, CDR2 SNEGSKA (reference sequence). V shed 0 bases, J shed 9 bases, and the junction held 5 bases outside the gene matches. CDR3: CSARDREVGIQYF. The CDR3 DNA follows: TGCAGTGCTAGAGATCGGGAGGTCGGCATTCAGTACTTC.